The present TCR beta chain was sequenced within a study of Tregs in tolerant kidney transplant recipients. Measured with immunoSEQ multiplex PCR; TCRdb has only the in-frame clones, and not every one. The sample has roughly 45,000 clones; 75% to 95% are singletons. General observations from the study: Activated donor B cell expansion appeared to reveal the most relevant donor-specific TCRbeta repertoire. This study did not directly address biological reproducibility.

Concerning this clone itself: Its antigen remains unknown.

This receptor was obtained from a human donor in good health. Input material: Tregs from blood.

The CDR3 loop reads CASSLALDGGYGYTF. The CDR3 coding sequence is TGTGCCAGCAGCTTAGCCTTGGACGGAGGGTATGGCTACACCTTC. The chain uses TRBV7-9 and TRBJ1-2; D ambiguous. Trimming removed 0 bases at V and 5 bases at J, with 13 bases between. The germline CDR1 and CDR2 sequences are SEHNR and FQNEAQ (reference sequence). The CDR3 is 15 amino acids.